The sequence of this TCR beta chain was determined in a study of beta chain features in type 1 diabetes. cDNA synthesis used the whole RNA isolate, giving expressed TCRB sequences. The assay was immunoSEQ multiplex PCR, and TCRdb's table has in-frame clones only and misses some. Of 200,000 to 250,000 clones in the sample, 9% to 10% were seen once. The V gene lost 6 bases and the J gene lost 2 bases, with 14 bases spanning the gap. Per germline, CDR1 LNHNV and CDR2 YYDKDF (reference sequence). The CDR3 is made up of 14 amino acids. Sequenced material: naive CD4+ T cells from blood. The clonotype comes from a woman between 18 and 29 years old in good health. J is TRBJ2-7 and V is TRBV15, with TRBD1 as a possible D gene (7 bases). The CDR3 is CATRPGGNAYEQYF. The CDR3, as DNA: TGTGCCACCAGGCCAGGGGGGAACGCCTACGAGCAGTACTTC.